These 2 T cell receptor beta chains originate from one sample sequenced in a study of Ad26.COV2.S vaccination and SARS-CoV-2 variants (dated by TCRdb to the early 2020s). Receptor amplification or capture employed the immunoSEQ multiplex PCR assay. Held by TCRdb, this immuneACCESS table contains in-frame sequences only and omits some clones. Under half of the omission traces to an unresolved V gene where checked; the cause of the rest is unknown. Recorded for this sample are more than 300,000 clones; roughly 86% of them occurred a single time. 1.9% of the sample is taken by the ten largest. The sample's treatment or condition label is to be understood as: around 19 received Ad26.COV2.S at low or high dose, single or two shots; roughly five received placebo; per-sample allocation not given. For vaccine and placebo recipients, the sequenced repertoires came from samples collected on day 63 after the first injection.

The specimen comprised peripheral blood, sampled in a trial of Ad26.COV2.S vaccine versus placebo. The source is a person aged 18-60 years who received the Ad26.COV2.S COVID-19 vaccine or a placebo.

A single count supports this clone. The V gene is TRBV2, the J gene TRBJ1-3; a possible D gene is TRBD1 (5 bases). The CDR3 contains 15 residues. Germline V gene data show CDR1 as SNHLY and CDR2 as FYNNEI. V was trimmed by 6 bases and J by 8 bases, leaving 20 bases between them. CDR3 nucleotides: TGTGCCAGCAGCACCGACCCCAGGGAAAGGGACACCATATATTTT. Amino acids: CASSTDPRERDTIYF.

V and J are TRBV4-1 and TRBJ2-7, with D possibly TRBD2 on 7 matching bases. This CDR3 comprises 15 residues. The germline CDR1 and CDR2 sequences are MGHRA and YSYEKL. Trimming took off 4 bases at V and 2 bases at J, with 15 bases between the two ends. CDR3 in DNA: TGCGCCAGCAGCCGGCTAGGGGGAGGGCCCTACGAGCAGTACTTC. Amino acids: CASSRLGGGPYEQYF.